Below are 32 T cell receptor beta chains sequenced from a single sample in a study of blood T cell repertoires in COVID-19. Some clones are missing from TCRdb's copy, which holds only in-frame ones; the method was immunoSEQ multiplex PCR. The sample has around 56,000 clones; around 81% are singletons. Sequences were obtained from peripheral blood. The receptors were gathered from a woman at least 80 years old with active or convalescent COVID-19.

The chain recombines TRBV6-5 with TRBJ1-5; 9 bases align to TRBD1. The CDR3 has 14 residues. The germline V gene encodes CDR1 MNHEY and CDR2 SVGAGI. V shed 6 bases, J shed 5 bases, and the junction held 5 bases outside the gene matches. CDR3 loop: CASRLTGGDQPQHF. Written as DNA, the CDR3 is TGTGCCAGCAGATTGACAGGGGGAGATCAGCCCCAGCATTTT.

The chain joins TRBV6-5 to TRBJ2-3, with a possible D match to TRBD2 (8 bases). The germline gives CDR1 MNHEY, CDR2 SVGAGI. This CDR3 is built from 12 residues. The ends were cut back, 10 bases at V and 9 bases at J, with 17 bases in the middle. CDR3 in amino acids: CATGRGQQTQYF. The CDR3 region has the DNA TGTGCCACCGGGAGGGGGCAGCAGACGCAGTATTTT.

The chain employs TRBV18 and TRBJ1-3; no clear D gene. Between the trimmed V and J ends, which lost 4 bases and 1 base, there was a span of 8 bases. The CDR3 contains 14 residues. CDR1 and CDR2 (germline): KGHSH, LQKENI. The CDR3 DNA reads TGTGCCAGCTCACAGGGAGGATCTGGAAACACCATATATTTT. Protein: CASSQGGSGNTIYF.

The chain recombines TRBV28 with TRBJ1-1; no reliable D call. Per the germline V gene, CDR1 is MDHEN and CDR2 is SYDVKM. V lost 3 bases and J lost 0, with 5 bases in between. CDR3 length equals 13 residues. CDR3 residues: CASSFFLNTEAFF. CDR3 DNA: TGTGCCAGCAGTTTTTTCTTGAACACTGAAGCTTTCTTT. The whole variable domain, filled in from reference TRBV28 and TRBJ1-1, reads DVKVTQSSRYLVKRTGEKVFLECVQDMDHENMFWYRQDPGLGLRLIYFSYDVKMKEKGDIPEGYSVSREKKERFSLILESASTNQTSMYLCASSFFLNTEAFFGQGTRLTVV.

V gene TRBV7-2 combines with J gene TRBJ2-1, with TRBD1 as a possible D gene (6 bases). Germline loops: CDR1 SGHTA, CDR2 FQGNSA. Trimming left V 5 bases short and J 4 bases short, with 27 bases between. This CDR3 spans 19 amino acids. The DNA of the CDR3 is TGTGCCAGCAGCCCCCGATGGACAGCTTCGCCGCGTTCGTACAATGAGCAGTTCTTC. Translating it yields CASSPRWTASPRSYNEQFF.

The J gene is TRBJ1-3, the V gene TRBV14; no clear D gene. There are 15 residues in the CDR3. The V and J ends lost 1 base and 0 bases respectively, with 7 bases between them. CDR1 is SGHDN and CDR2 is FVKESK in the germline V gene. DNA for the CDR3: TGTGCCAGCAGCCAAGGGGCAATCTCTGGAAACACCATATATTTT. Amino acids: CASSQGAISGNTIYF. Drawing the rest from reference TRBV14 and TRBJ1-3, the complete variable domain is EAGVTQFPSHSVIEKGQTVTLRCDPISGHDNLYWYRRVMGKEIKFLLHFVKESKQDESGMPNNRFLAERTGGTYSTLKVQPAELEDSGVYFCASSQGAISGNTIYFGEGSWLTVV.

CDR3 nucleotides: TGTGCCAGCAGCTCCGCGGGTGCTGGAAACACCATATATTTT. It translates to CASSSAGAGNTIYF. The chain uses TRBV5-4 and TRBJ1-3; D unresolved. V lost 3 bases to trimming and J lost 2 bases, with 9 bases between them. Germline lookup yields CDR1 SGHNT and CDR2 YYREEE (reference sequence). The CDR3 totals 14 residues.

The chain links TRBV19 to TRBJ2-2, with 7 bases that match TRBD1. Germline V gene sequence: CDR1 LNHDA, CDR2 SQIVND (reference sequence). The CDR3 sequence is 14 residues long. With 8 bases clipped from V and 5 bases from J, the junction kept 8 bases outside the gene matches. Written as DNA, the CDR3 is TGTGCCAGTTCCCGACAGGGAGCAACCGGGGAGCTGTTTTTT. Amino acids: CASSRQGATGELFF.

The gene calls are TRBV19 and TRBJ1-2, with 11 positions matching TRBD1. This CDR3 comprises 14 residues. Germline CDR1 and CDR2: LNHDA and SQIVND (reference sequence). The ends lost 7 bases at V and 2 bases at J; junction bases unmatched: 3. CDR3 nucleotide sequence: TGTGCCAGTATAGGGACAGGGGGAAACTATGGCTACACCTTC. Amino acid sequence: CASIGTGGNYGYTF.

The gene calls are TRBV19 and TRBJ1-2; 7 bases fit TRBD1. Germline CDR1 and CDR2: LNHDA and SQIVND (reference sequence). Trimming at V came to 5 bases and at J to 4 bases, leaving 13 bases not matched to a gene. The CDR3 runs 16 residues. CDR3 nucleotides: TGTGCCAGTAGTCCTAAACCGGGACAGACGGTCTATGGCTACACCTTC. Translating gives CASSPKPGQTVYGYTF.

Relative to its sample, this clone is medium-sized. The J gene is TRBJ2-2, the V gene TRBV7-9; possibly TRBD2 for D (6 bases). The CDR3 consists of 14 residues. The V end was cut by 4 bases, the J end by 6 bases, with 12 bases between. Germline V gene data show CDR1 as SEHNR and CDR2 as FQNEAQ (reference sequence). Here the CDR3 DNA reads TGTGCCAGCAGCTCGGACTATGTAGCCGGGGAGCTGTTTTTT. Residues: CASSSDYVAGELFF.

J is TRBJ2-3 and V is TRBV5-1; TRBD2 aligns across 10 bases. The germline V gene has CDR1 SGHRS and CDR2 YFSETQ. The junction had 4 bases not matched to a gene; V was cut back by 0 bases and J by 0 bases. The CDR3 is made up of 17 amino acids. CDR3 amino acids: CASSLDLAGASTDTQYF. Written as DNA, the CDR3 is TGCGCCAGCAGCTTGGATCTAGCGGGGGCTAGCACAGATACGCAGTATTTT.

The rearrangement joins TRBV3-1 (or the pseudogene TRBV3-2) to TRBJ2-5; TRBD2 agrees at 8 bases. This CDR3 comprises 15 residues. V lost 4 bases, J lost 5 bases, and 9 bases stayed unmatched. The germline gives CDR1 LGHDT, CDR2 YNNKEL (reference sequence). The CDR3 is CASSLLAVGVETQYF. For the CDR3, the DNA is TGTGCCAGCAGCCTACTAGCGGTCGGTGTGGAGACCCAGTACTTC.

V is TRBV7-2 and J is TRBJ1-3; D is uncertain. With 4 bases removed from V and 0 bases from J, the gap between germline ends came to 10 bases. The CDR3 consists of 15 residues. Germline loops: CDR1 SGHTA, CDR2 FQGNSA. CDR3 nucleotides: TGTGCCAGCAGCTCACAAAGGAGCTCTGGAAACACCATATATTTT. Amino acids: CASSSQRSSGNTIYF.

The chain is built from TRBV6-2 or TRBV6-3 and TRBJ1-5; the D is unclear. Germline V CDR1 and CDR2: MNHEY, SVGEGT. The germline V and J ends were trimmed by 2 bases and 5 bases, with 13 bases remaining between them. The CDR3 has 15 residues. As DNA, the CDR3 is TGTGCCAGCAGTTACCCGGTGCAGGATTATCAGCCCCAGCATTTT. Protein sequence: CASSYPVQDYQPQHF.

This chain joins TRBV2 and TRBJ2-5; 7 bases map to TRBD1. Germline trimming cut 3 bases from V and 3 bases from J; bases unmatched to any gene: 7. The CDR3 spans 15 residues. Germline values: CDR1 SNHLY, CDR2 FYNNEI. CDR3 amino acids: CASSDHRGLKETQYF. CDR3 nucleotides: TGTGCCAGCAGTGATCACAGGGGCTTGAAAGAGACCCAGTACTTC.

The CDR3 DNA sequence: TGCGCCAGCAGCTTGAGACAGGGAGGCTATGGCTACACCTTC. It translates to CASSLRQGGYGYTF. The chain combines TRBV5-1 with TRBJ1-2, with 7 bases matching TRBD1. The germline gives CDR1 SGHRS, CDR2 YFSETQ. This CDR3 has 14 amino acids. Germline trimming cut 1 base from V and 4 bases from J; bases unmatched to any gene: 4.

The rearrangement links TRBV3-1 (or the pseudogene TRBV3-2) to TRBJ1-5; D is uncertain. The CDR3 has 16 residues. From germline, CDR1 is LGHDT and CDR2 YNNKEL (reference sequence). The germline V and J ends were trimmed by 1 base and 5 bases, with 15 bases remaining between them. The CDR3 loop is CASSQGGGGLDQPQHF. The CDR3, as DNA: TGTGCCAGCAGCCAAGGAGGAGGAGGACTCGATCAGCCCCAGCATTTT.

This clone was recorded a few times. The rearrangement links TRBV5-1 to TRBJ2-3; 7 bases line up with TRBD1. Trimming at V came to 0 bases and at J to 4 bases, leaving 5 bases not matched to a gene. CDR3 length equals 15 residues. CDR1 is SGHRS, CDR2 YFSETQ, per germline. The CDR3 is CASSLDGQGADTQYF. CDR3 DNA: TGCGCCAGCAGCTTGGATGGCCAGGGGGCAGATACGCAGTATTTT.

The chain combines TRBV6-4 with TRBJ2-1; D might be TRBD1 (5 bases). Germline CDR1 reads MRHNA; CDR2 reads SNTAGT. Deletions cut 8 bases from V and 1 base from J, with 12 bases between. The CDR3 consists of 14 residues. CDR3 sequence: CASSKGVSYNEQFF. The DNA for the CDR3 is TGTGCCAGCTCTAAAGGGGTTTCCTACAATGAGCAGTTCTTC.

The DNA for the CDR3 is TGCGCCAGCAGCCTTGGCCCCCTCCGGGGGGACCTCAATGAGCAGTTCTTC. Protein: CASSLGPLRGDLNEQFF. V gene TRBV5-1 combines with J gene TRBJ2-1; 7 bases agree with TRBD2. The V gene end was trimmed by 4 bases and the J gene end by 6 bases; junction bases not matched to a gene: 16. Germline loops: CDR1 SGHRS, CDR2 YFSETQ. The CDR3 loop spans 17 amino acids. Full variable domain (rest looked up from reference TRBV5-1 and TRBJ2-1): KAGVTQTPRYLIKTRGQQVTLSCSPISGHRSVSWYQQTPGQGLQFLFEYFSETQRNKGNFPGRFSGRQFSNSRSEMNVSTLELGDSALYLCASSLGPLRGDLNEQFFGPGTRLTVL.

This chain connects TRBV6-2 or TRBV6-3 to TRBJ2-5; 14 bases line up with TRBD2. The V gene's germline CDR1 is MNHEY and CDR2 SVGEGT. V shed 6 bases, J shed 2 bases, and the junction held 8 bases outside the gene matches. The CDR3 consists of 17 residues. CDR3 sequence: CASSRIGTSGGQETQYF. The CDR3 DNA reads as TGTGCCAGCAGCCGAATCGGGACTAGCGGGGGACAAGAGACCCAGTACTTC.

The CDR3 bases are TGTGCCACCAGCATGGGGGACAGGGGGTTCGGCACCGGGGAGCTGTTTTTT. This gives the protein CATSMGDRGFGTGELFF. V gene TRBV15 combines with J gene TRBJ2-2; 11 bases are shared with TRBD1. The CDR3 runs to 17 residues. Germline-derived CDR1 and CDR2 are LNHNV and YYDKDF (reference sequence). V lost 4 bases to trimming and J lost 4 bases; unmatched junction nucleotides: 8.

The chain couples TRBV3-1 (or the pseudogene TRBV3-2) to TRBJ2-1, with 8 positions matching TRBD1. This CDR3 spans 15 amino acids. The V segment lost 5 bases and the J segment 5 bases; nucleotides outside the gene matches: 8. CDR1 LGHDT and CDR2 YNNKEL come from the germline V gene (reference sequence). The CDR3 DNA follows: TGTGCCAGCAGCATCGGACAGGGTCTCCACAATGAGCAGTTCTTC. Translation gives CASSIGQGLHNEQFF.

This clone has a single count. This chain links TRBV27 with TRBJ1-5; no definite D call. This CDR3 comprises 15 residues. Trimming left V 5 bases short and J 0 bases short, with 11 bases between. From germline, CDR1 is MNHEY and CDR2 SMNVEV (reference sequence). The CDR3 DNA follows: TGTGCCAGCAGTCCCCTTGGCCTTAGCAATCAGCCCCAGCATTTT. Amino acid sequence: CASSPLGLSNQPQHF.

V usage is TRBV4-3 and J usage is TRBJ1-6; D gene unclear. CDR3 size: 16 residues. V shed 0 bases and J shed 6 bases, with 12 bases lying between them. Germline CDR1 LGHNA, CDR2 YSLEER. In nucleotides, the CDR3 is TGCGCCAGCAGCCAAGAGTTCAGCGTAGTTAATTCACCCCTCCACTTT. Protein: CASSQEFSVVNSPLHF.

In DNA form, the CDR3 reads TGTGCCAGCAGTGCGACAGCCCAAGAGACCCAGTACTTC. Translation gives CASSATAQETQYF. The chain uses TRBV2 and TRBJ2-5, with D possibly being TRBD1 (5 bases). Trimming cost V 4 bases and J 1 base, with 7 bases left between them. This CDR3 comprises 13 residues. CDR1 SNHLY and CDR2 FYNNEI come from the germline V gene.

CDR3 region: CASSLDGDYTDTQYF. The CDR3 DNA sequence: TGCGCCAGCAGCTTGGATGGGGACTACACAGATACGCAGTATTTT. V is TRBV5-1 and J is TRBJ2-3, with 7 bases that match TRBD2. V dropped 0 bases and J dropped 2; count of bases not matched to a gene: 3. CDR1 is SGHRS and CDR2 is YFSETQ in the germline V gene. The CDR3 has 15 amino acids.

The chain joins TRBV5-1 to TRBJ2-7; TRBD1 agrees at 10 bases. Germline CDR1 is SGHRS and CDR2 is YFSETQ. The CDR3 extends over 15 amino acids. V lost 3 bases to trimming and J lost 3 bases; unmatched junction nucleotides: 6. The CDR3 region is CASSSGQGGYYEQYF. DNA for the CDR3: TGCGCCAGCAGCTCCGGACAGGGGGGGTACTACGAGCAGTACTTC.

This clone was recorded once. The chain recombines TRBV6-5 with TRBJ1-1; D uncertain. This CDR3 comprises 14 residues. Trimming removed 2 bases at V and 2 bases at J, with 9 bases between. CDR1 is MNHEY and CDR2 is SVGAGI in the germline V gene. As DNA, the CDR3 is TGTGCCAGCAGTTACAGGGAGAAAAACACTGAAGCTTTCTTT. Translating it yields CASSYREKNTEAFF.

The J gene is TRBJ1-2, the V gene TRBV6-1; D is ambiguous. CDR1 is MNHNS and CDR2 is SASEGT in the germline V gene. The CDR3 contains 13 residues. Trimming took 1 base from V and 8 from J, leaving 11 bases between them. The CDR3 protein is CASSEVEGDGYTF. CDR3 in DNA: TGTGCCAGCAGTGAAGTGGAAGGAGACGGCTACACCTTC.

V is TRBV28 and J is TRBJ2-2; tentatively, D is TRBD2 (5 bases). The germline gives CDR1 MDHEN, CDR2 SYDVKM. The V end was cut by 7 bases, the J end by 3 bases, with 18 bases between. The CDR3 length is 16 residues. CDR3 amino acids: CASTSSGGPYTGELFF. The CDR3 bases are TGTGCCAGCACCTCAAGTGGCGGGCCCTACACCGGGGAGCTGTTTTTT.